This T cell receptor beta chain was identified in a study of T cell changes during pregnancy in multiple sclerosis. Germline V gives CDR1 SGHTA, CDR2 FQGNSA. The V end was cut by 1 base, the J end by 4 bases, with 14 bases between. This CDR3 contains 16 residues. Clones were sequenced by immunoSEQ multiplex PCR, and TCRdb holds only the in-frame ones, with some missing. Of just under 60,000 clones in the sample, 85% to 95% were seen once. Material: peripheral blood, obtained in the first trimester of pregnancy. This TCR was recovered from a female donor with multiple sclerosis, enrolled in a pregnancy study. The chain has TRBV7-2 and TRBJ1-5; D might be TRBD1 (6 bases). The CDR3 here is CASSLEQGGRNQPQHF. For the CDR3, the DNA is TGTGCCAGCAGCTTAGAACAAGGGGGAAGGAATCAGCCCCAGCATTTT.